Sequencing of this TCR beta chain was carried out in a study of blood T cell repertoires in COVID-19. At the level of the study: Material from acute and convalescent COVID-19 was sourced from the United States, Italy and Spain. Sources were T cells, B-cell-depleted T cells, or PBMCs; the material itself was cDNA or gDNA.

The trim removed 0 bases at V and 3 bases at J, leaving 5 bases unmatched. Germline V gives CDR1 SGHVS, CDR2 FNYEAQ. CDR3 length: 16 amino acids. Original handling: The authors estimated nucleated cell counts from reference gene primer amplification. This table comes from immunoSEQ multiplex PCR, and its TCRdb copy is limited to in-frame clones, with some not included. From that table come the V and J calls and clone size; the DNA was used to work out D and trimming. The sample comprises 200,000 to 250,000 clones, around 90% of which are singletons, and about 12% rests with the top ten. V and J are TRBV7-6 and TRBJ2-3; 8 bases match TRBD1. Sequencing was carried out using peripheral blood. The sequence was collected from a woman aged 18-35 years who had recovered from COVID-19. CDR3 sequence reads: CASSLAIQGETDTQYF. As DNA, the CDR3 is TGTGCCAGCAGCTTAGCGATACAGGGGGAGACAGATACGCAGTATTTT. The entire variable domain, with the rest obtained from reference TRBV7-6 and TRBJ2-3, is as follows: GAGVSQSPRYKVTKRGQDVALRCDPISGHVSLYWYRQALGQGPEFLTYFNYEAQQDKSGLPNDRFSAERPEGSISTLTIQRTEQRDSAMYRCASSLAIQGETDTQYFGPGTRLTVL.